A selection of T cell receptor beta chains follows, all from one sample in a study of blood T cell repertoires in COVID-19. Libraries were prepared by immunoSEQ multiplex PCR; TCRdb keeps only in-frame clonotypes and omits some of them. The profile shows about 290,000 clones, around four fifths of them singletons. Sequencing input: peripheral blood. Every receptor here comes from a woman aged 45-65 years with active or convalescent COVID-19. The CDR3 runs from the conserved cysteine through the conserved F or W. Each record gives: V gene, J gene, clone size, CDR3 protein. Not all rows give a size; the values are once, few, many and, for expanded clones, a class.

TRBV5-1	TRBJ1-6	few	CASSLVGGDNSPLHF
TRBV6-5	TRBJ2-7	-	CASRHDRGAYEQYF
TRBV7-9	TRBJ1-1	-	CASSPTGLLNTEAFF
TRBV18	TRBJ1-2	-	CASSQTGGNGYTF
TRBV18	TRBJ2-7	-	CASSPGQGSGEQYF
TRBV6-5	TRBJ1-1	once	CASSYSGQEAFF
TRBV2	TRBJ2-7	-	CAGTLGGGSEQYF
TRBV18	TRBJ2-3	few	CASSPVTGGLAGPSTDTQYF
TRBV7-9	TRBJ1-4	-	CASSLPRVNEKLFF
TRBV28	TRBJ1-2	-	CASSSGQDYGYTF
TRBV19	TRBJ2-4	-	CASSPIPGLAGGVAKNIQYF
TRBV10-3	TRBJ2-2	-	CACREDANTGELFF
TRBV7-3	TRBJ1-1	few	CASSSQRGTEAFF
TRBV9	TRBJ1-1	-	CASSPGIGHAEAFF
TRBV28	TRBJ2-7	-	CASSLSLYEQYF
TRBV12-3/TRBV12-4	TRBJ2-7	-	CASSPGELEQYF
TRBV11-2	TRBJ2-1	-	CASRPWGRQVYNEQFF
TRBV5-1	TRBJ2-1	-	CASSPQLAGQMREFF
TRBV5-1	TRBJ1-3	-	CASSLAGAGDGNTIYF
TRBV5-1	TRBJ1-2	-	CASSLSIGTGTLEGYTF
TRBV15	TRBJ1-4	-	CATSRTATTNEKLFF
TRBV7-2	TRBJ2-5	-	CASSLTGVQETQYF
TRBV3-1/TRBV3-2	TRBJ2-1	-	CASSLVAGGGSNEQFF
TRBV9	TRBJ2-7	once	CASSEGQGMYEQYF
TRBV19	TRBJ1-5	-	CASSPTQGSRQPQHF
TRBV9	TRBJ2-7	once	CASSVGWQVSYEQYF
TRBV4-1	TRBJ2-7	-	CASRFQLAGSSYEQYF
TRBV20-1	TRBJ1-4	-	CSASPAREVGEKLFF
TRBV28	TRBJ1-1	-	CASSFPGGGAEAFF
TRBV10-3	TRBJ1-6	once	CAISVSGLGNSPLHF
TRBV5-1	TRBJ1-4	-	CASSFGGQPNEKLFF
TRBV29-1	TRBJ2-7	-	CSANHPGAGGPEQYF
TRBV18	TRBJ1-1	once	CASSPFGGTEAFF
TRBV29-1	TRBJ1-1	few	CSGKPGAGTEAFF
TRBV30	TRBJ1-5	-	CAWSGTGDQPQHF
TRBV7-9	TRBJ1-1	few	CASSLYRNTEAFF
TRBV6-5	TRBJ1-2	-	CASSLRARLNYGYTF
TRBV25-1	TRBJ1-1	-	CASSRGPNTEAFF
TRBV30	TRBJ1-2	-	CACRPGLTFNYGYTF
TRBV15	TRBJ1-1	-	CATSRDGRNTEAFF
TRBV5-5	TRBJ1-2	-	CASSLSGDGFYGYTF
TRBV28	TRBJ2-3	-	CASSSPRGRVGTSTDTQYF
TRBV18	TRBJ1-5	few	CASSVIPGTVQPQHF
TRBV29-1	TRBJ2-1	-	CSAWTSGNSGSYNEQFF
TRBV10-3	TRBJ2-2	-	CATSGGPAGELFF
TRBV3-1/TRBV3-2	TRBJ1-1	-	CASSQATGGAFF
TRBV19	TRBJ1-1	-	CASSIVWGYNTEAFF
TRBV5-4	TRBJ2-3	-	CASSPSAGGRVDTQYF
TRBV5-4	TRBJ2-5	-	CASSSGQQETQYF
TRBV15	TRBJ1-5	-	CATSREGGGNQPQHF
TRBV5-1	TRBJ2-5	-	CASSPRQVQETQYF
TRBV9	TRBJ2-1	-	CASSVTGAGQGDEQFF
TRBV10-3	TRBJ2-7	-	CATGTSGGYYEQYF
TRBV12-3/TRBV12-4	TRBJ2-3	many	CASSPYSRDTQYF